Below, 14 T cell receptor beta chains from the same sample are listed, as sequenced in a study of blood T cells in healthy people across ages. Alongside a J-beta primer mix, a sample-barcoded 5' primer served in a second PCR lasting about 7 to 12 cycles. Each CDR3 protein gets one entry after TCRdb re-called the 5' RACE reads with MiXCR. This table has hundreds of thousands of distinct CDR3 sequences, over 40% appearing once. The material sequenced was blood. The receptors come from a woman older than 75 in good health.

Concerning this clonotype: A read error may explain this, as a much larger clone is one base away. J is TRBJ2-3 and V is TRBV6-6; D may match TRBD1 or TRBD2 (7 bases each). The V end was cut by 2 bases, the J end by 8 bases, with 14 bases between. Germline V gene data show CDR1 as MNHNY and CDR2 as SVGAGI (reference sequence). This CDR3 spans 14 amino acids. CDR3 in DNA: TGTGCCAGCAGTTACACACAGGGGAGGGTTACGCAGTATTTT. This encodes CASSYTQGRVTQYF.

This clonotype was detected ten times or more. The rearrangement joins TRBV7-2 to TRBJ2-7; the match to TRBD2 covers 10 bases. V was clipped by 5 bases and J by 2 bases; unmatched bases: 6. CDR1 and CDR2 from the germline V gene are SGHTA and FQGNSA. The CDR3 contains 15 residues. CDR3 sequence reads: CASSPLAGSAYEQYF. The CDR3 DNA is TGTGCCAGCAGCCCACTAGCGGGATCTGCCTACGAGCAGTACTTC.

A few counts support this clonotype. CDR3 sequence reads: CASSQQGVSYEQYF. As DNA, the CDR3 is TGTGCCAGCAGCCAACAAGGGGTTTCCTACGAGCAGTACTTC. The V gene is TRBV14, the J gene TRBJ2-7; D possibly corresponds to TRBD1 (5 bases). V lost 2 bases and J lost 1, with 9 bases in between. This CDR3 spans 14 amino acids. The germline gives CDR1 SGHDN, CDR2 FVKESK.

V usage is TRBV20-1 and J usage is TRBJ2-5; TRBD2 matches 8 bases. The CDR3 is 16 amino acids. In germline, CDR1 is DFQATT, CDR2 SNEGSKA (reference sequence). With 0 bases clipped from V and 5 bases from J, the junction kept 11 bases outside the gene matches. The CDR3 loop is CSARDERSGGTETQYF. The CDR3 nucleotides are TGCAGTGCTAGAGATGAAAGGAGCGGGGGAACGGAGACCCAGTACTTC.

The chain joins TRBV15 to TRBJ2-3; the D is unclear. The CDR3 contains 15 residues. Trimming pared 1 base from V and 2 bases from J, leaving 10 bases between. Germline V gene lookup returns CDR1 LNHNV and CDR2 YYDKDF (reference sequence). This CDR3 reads CATSRAIDLTDTQYF. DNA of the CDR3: TGTGCCACCAGCAGAGCGATAGATCTCACAGATACGCAGTATTTT.

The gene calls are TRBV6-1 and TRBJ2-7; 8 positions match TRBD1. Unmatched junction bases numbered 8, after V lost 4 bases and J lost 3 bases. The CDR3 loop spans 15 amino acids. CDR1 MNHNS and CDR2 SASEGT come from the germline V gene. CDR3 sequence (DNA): TGTGCCAGCAGTGGCCGGACAGGGCTATTCTACGAGCAGTACTTC. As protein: CASSGRTGLFYEQYF.

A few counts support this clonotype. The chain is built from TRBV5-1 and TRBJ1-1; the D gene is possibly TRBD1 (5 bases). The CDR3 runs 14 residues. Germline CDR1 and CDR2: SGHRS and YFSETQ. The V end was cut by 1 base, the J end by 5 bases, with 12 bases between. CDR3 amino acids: CASSLTAGRTEAFF. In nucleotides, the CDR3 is TGCGCCAGCAGCTTGACCGCGGGGCGGACTGAAGCTTTCTTT.

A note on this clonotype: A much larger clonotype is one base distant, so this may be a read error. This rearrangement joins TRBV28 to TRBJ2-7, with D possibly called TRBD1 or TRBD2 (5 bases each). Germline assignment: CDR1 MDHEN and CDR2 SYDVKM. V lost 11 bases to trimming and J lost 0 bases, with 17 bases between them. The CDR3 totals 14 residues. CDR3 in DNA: TGTGCCTGCAATAGGGGAGCCAGCTCCTACGAGCAGTACTTC. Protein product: CACNRGASSYEQYF.

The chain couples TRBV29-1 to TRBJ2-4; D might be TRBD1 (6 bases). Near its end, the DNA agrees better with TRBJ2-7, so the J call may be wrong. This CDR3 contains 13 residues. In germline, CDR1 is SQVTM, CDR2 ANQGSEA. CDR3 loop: CSVVRQENYEQYF. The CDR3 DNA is TGCAGCGTTGTGCGACAGGAGAACTACGAGCAGTACTTC.

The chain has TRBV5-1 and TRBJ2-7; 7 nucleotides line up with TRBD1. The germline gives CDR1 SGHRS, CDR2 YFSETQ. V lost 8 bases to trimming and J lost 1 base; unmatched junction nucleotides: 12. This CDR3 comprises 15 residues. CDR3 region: CASRVSTGRSYEQYF. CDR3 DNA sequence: TGCGCCAGTCGGGTATCGACAGGGCGATCCTACGAGCAGTACTTC.

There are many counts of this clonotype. CDR3 loop: CASSPIAGGLQYF. The CDR3 DNA sequence: TGTGCCAGCAGCCCTATAGCGGGGGGTCTTCAGTATTTT. This chain uses TRBV7-2 with TRBJ2-3; TRBD2 agrees at 10 bases. The CDR3 is made up of 13 amino acids. Germline values: CDR1 SGHTA, CDR2 FQGNSA. V gave up 5 bases and J gave up 12 bases; unmatched junction bases: 8.

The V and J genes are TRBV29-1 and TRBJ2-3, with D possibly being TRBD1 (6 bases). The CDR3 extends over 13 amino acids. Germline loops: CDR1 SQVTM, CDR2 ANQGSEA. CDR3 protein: CSATGRITDTQYF. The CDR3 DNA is TGCAGTGCAACAGGGCGAATCACAGATACGCAGTATTTT.

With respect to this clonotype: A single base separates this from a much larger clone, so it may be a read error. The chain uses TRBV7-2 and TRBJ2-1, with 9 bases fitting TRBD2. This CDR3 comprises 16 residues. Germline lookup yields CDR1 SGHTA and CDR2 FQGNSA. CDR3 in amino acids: CASSLGLAVSCNEQFF. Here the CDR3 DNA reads TGTGCCAGCAGCTTAGGACTAGCGGTCTCCTGCAATGAGCAGTTCTTC.

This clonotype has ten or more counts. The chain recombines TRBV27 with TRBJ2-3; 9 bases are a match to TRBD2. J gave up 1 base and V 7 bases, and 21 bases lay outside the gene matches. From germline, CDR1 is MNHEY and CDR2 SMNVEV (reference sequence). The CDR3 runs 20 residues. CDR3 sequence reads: CASNLGLGLAGQPRTDTQYF. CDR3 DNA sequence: TGTGCCAGCAACCTAGGTCTGGGGCTAGCGGGGCAACCGCGCACAGATACGCAGTATTTT.